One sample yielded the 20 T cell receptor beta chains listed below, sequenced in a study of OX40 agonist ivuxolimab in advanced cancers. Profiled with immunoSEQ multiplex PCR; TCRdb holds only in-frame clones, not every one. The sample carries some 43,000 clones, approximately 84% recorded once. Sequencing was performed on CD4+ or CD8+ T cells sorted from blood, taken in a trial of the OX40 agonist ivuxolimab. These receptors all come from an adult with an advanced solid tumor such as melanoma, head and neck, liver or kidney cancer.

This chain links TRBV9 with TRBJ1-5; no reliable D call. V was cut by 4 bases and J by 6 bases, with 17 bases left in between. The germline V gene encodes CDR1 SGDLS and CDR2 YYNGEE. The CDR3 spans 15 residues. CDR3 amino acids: CASSPSGVWSQPQHF. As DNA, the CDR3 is TGTGCCAGCAGCCCTAGCGGAGTTTGGAGTCAGCCCCAGCATTTT. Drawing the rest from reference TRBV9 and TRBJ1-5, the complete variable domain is DSGVTQTPKHLITATGQRVTLRCSPRSGDLSVYWYQQSLDQGLQFLIQYYNGEERAKGNILERFSAQQFPDLHSELNLSSLELGDSALYFCASSPSGVWSQPQHFGDGTRLSIL.

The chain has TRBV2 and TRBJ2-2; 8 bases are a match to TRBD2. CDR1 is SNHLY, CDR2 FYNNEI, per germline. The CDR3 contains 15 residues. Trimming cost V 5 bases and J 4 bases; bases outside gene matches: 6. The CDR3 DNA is TGTGCCAGCAGTTCAAGCGGGAGAGGCACCGGGGAGCTGTTTTTT. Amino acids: CASSSSGRGTGELFF.

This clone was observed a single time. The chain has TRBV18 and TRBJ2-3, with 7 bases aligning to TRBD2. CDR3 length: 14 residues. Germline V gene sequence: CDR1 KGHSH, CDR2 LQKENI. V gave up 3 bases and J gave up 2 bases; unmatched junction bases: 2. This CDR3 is CASSPLADTDTQYF. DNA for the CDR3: TGTGCCAGCTCACCGCTAGCGGACACAGATACGCAGTATTTT.

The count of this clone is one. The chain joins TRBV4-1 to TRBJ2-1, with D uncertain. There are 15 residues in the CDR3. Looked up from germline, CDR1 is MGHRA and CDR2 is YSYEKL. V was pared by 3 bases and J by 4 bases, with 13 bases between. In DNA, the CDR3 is TGCGCCAGCAGCCAGAATACAGATCCTTACAATGAGCAGTTCTTC. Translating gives CASSQNTDPYNEQFF.

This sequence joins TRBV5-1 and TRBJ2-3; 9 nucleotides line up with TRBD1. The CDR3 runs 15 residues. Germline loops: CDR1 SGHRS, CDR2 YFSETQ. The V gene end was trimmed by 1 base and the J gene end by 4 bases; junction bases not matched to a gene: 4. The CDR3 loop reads CASSLLDRGSDTQYF. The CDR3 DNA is TGCGCCAGCAGCTTGTTGGACAGGGGCTCAGATACGCAGTATTTT.

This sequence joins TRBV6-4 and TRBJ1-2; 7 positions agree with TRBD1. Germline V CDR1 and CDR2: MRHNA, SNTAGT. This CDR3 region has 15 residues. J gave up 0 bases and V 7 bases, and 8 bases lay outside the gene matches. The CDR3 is CASIGGTDSNYGYTF. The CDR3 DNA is TGTGCCAGCATAGGAGGGACAGACTCTAACTATGGCTACACCTTC.

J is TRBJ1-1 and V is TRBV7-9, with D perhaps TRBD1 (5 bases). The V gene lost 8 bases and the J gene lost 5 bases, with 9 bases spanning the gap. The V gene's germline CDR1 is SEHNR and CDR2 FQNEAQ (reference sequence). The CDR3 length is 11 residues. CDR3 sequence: CASSPGTEAFF. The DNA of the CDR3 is TGTGCCAGCTCCCCAGGGACTGAAGCTTTCTTT. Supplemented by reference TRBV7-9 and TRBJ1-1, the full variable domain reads DTGVSQNPRHKITKRGQNVTFRCDPISEHNRLYWYRQTLGQGPEFLTYFQNEAQLEKSRLLSDRFSAERPKGSFSTLEIQRTEQGDSAMYLCASSPGTEAFFGQGTRLTVV.

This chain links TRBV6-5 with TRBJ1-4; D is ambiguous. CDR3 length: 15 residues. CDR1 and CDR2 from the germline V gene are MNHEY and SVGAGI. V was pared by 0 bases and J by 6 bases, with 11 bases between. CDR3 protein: CASSYSYLGDEKLFF. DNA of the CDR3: TGTGCCAGCAGTTACTCGTATTTGGGTGATGAAAAACTGTTTTTT.

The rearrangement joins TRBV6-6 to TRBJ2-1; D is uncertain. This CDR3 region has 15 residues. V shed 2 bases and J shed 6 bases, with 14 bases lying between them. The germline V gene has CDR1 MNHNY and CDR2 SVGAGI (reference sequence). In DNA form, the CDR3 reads TGTGCCAGCAGTTACCTAGACCCGTCGGGCAATGAGCAGTTCTTC. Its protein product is CASSYLDPSGNEQFF.

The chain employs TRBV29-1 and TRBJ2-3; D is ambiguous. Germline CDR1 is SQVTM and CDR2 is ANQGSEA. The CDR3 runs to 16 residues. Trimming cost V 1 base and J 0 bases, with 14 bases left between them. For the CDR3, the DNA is TGCAGCGTTGAAGGGGGTGTGGGGATTAGCACAGATACGCAGTATTTT. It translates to CSVEGGVGISTDTQYF.

The CDR3 DNA is TGTGCCAGCAGCCCGACCGGGACAGGCTTATATGGCTACACCTTC. It translates to CASSPTGTGLYGYTF. The chain joins TRBV5-8 to TRBJ1-2; 8 bases match TRBD1. This CDR3 has 15 residues. CDR1 and CDR2 from the germline V gene are SGHTS and YDEGEE. V lost 4 bases, J lost 5 bases, and 10 bases stayed unmatched. The entire variable domain, with the rest obtained from reference TRBV5-8 and TRBJ1-2, is as follows: EAGVTQSPTHLIKTRGQQATLRCSPISGHTSVYWYQQALGLGLQFLLWYDEGEERNRGNFPPRFSGRQFPNYSSELNVNALELEDSALYLCASSPTGTGLYGYTFGSGTRLTVV.

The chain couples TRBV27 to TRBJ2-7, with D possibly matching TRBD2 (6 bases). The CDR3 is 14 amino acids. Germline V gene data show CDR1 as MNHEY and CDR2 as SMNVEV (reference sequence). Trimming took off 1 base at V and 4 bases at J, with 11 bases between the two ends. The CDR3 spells CASSLFARGYEQYF. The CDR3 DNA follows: TGTGCCAGCAGTTTATTTGCACGGGGGTACGAGCAGTACTTC.

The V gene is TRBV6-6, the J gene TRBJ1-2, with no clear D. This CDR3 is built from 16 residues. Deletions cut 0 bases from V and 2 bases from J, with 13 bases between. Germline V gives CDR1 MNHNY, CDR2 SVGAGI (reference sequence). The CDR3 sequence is CASSYSSNARNYGYTF. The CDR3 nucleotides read TGTGCCAGCAGTTACTCGAGTAATGCCAGGAACTATGGCTACACCTTC.

The CDR3 spells CASSFRDRGTDTQYF. The CDR3 bases are TGTGCCAGCAGCTTCCGGGACAGGGGCACAGATACGCAGTATTTT. The chain combines TRBV5-6 with TRBJ2-3, with TRBD1 matching 9 bases. Germline lookup yields CDR1 SGHDT and CDR2 YYEEEE. CDR3 length: 15 residues. J was trimmed by 1 base and V by 2 bases; bases with no gene match: 2.

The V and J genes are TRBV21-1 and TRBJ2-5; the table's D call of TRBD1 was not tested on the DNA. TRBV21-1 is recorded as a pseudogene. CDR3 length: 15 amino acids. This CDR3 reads CASSKRGTLGETQYF. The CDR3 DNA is TGTGCCAGCAGCAAAAGGGGGACACTGGGAGAGACCCAGTACTTC.

The CDR3 spells CASRAASNTGELFF. Written as DNA, the CDR3 is TGTGCCAGCAGGGCAGCCTCGAACACCGGGGAGCTGTTTTTT. The rearrangement joins TRBV6-1 to TRBJ2-2; D uncertain. Trimming stripped 6 bases from V and 0 bases from J, with 8 bases between. The germline V gene encodes CDR1 MNHNS and CDR2 SASEGT. The CDR3 spans 14 residues.

In nucleotides, the CDR3 is TGTGCCAGCAGTTACGGGGCAGGTGAAGCTTTCTTT. As protein: CASSYGAGEAFF. The chain employs TRBV6-5 and TRBJ1-1, with D perhaps TRBD1 (5 bases). The CDR3 is 12 amino acids. The V gene lost 2 bases and the J gene lost 7 bases, with 8 bases spanning the gap. Germline CDR1 and CDR2: MNHEY and SVGAGI.

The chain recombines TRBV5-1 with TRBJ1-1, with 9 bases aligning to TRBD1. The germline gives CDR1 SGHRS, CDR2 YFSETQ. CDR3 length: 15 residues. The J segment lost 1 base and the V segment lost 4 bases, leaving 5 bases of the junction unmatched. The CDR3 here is CASSPGDRANTEAFF. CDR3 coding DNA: TGCGCCAGCAGCCCAGGGGACAGGGCGAACACTGAAGCTTTCTTT.

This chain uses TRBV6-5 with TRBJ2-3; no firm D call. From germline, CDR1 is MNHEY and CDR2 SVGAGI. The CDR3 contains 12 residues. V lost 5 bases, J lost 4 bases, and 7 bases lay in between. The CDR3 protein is CASSPYPDTQYF. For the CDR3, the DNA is TGTGCCAGCAGTCCCTACCCAGATACGCAGTATTTT.

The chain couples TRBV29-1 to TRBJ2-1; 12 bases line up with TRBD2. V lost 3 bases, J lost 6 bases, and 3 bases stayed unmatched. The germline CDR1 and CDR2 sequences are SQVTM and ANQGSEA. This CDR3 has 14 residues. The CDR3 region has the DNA TGCAGCGTTGATAGGACTAGCGGGATCAATGAGCAGTTCTTC. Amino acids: CSVDRTSGINEQFF.